The sequence of this TCR beta chain was determined in a study of blood T cell repertoires in COVID-19. Clones were sequenced by immunoSEQ multiplex PCR, and TCRdb holds only the in-frame ones, with some missing. Among around 93,000 clones listed, 77% were seen once. The germline V and J ends were trimmed by 1 base and 0 bases, with 4 bases remaining between them. The germline V gene encodes CDR1 GTSNPN and CDR2 SVGIG (reference sequence). This CDR3 comprises 13 residues. The sample taken for sequencing was peripheral blood. This chain uses TRBV30 with TRBJ1-3; D gene ambiguous. The clonotype comes from a woman aged 80 or over with acute or convalescent COVID-19. The DNA of the CDR3 is TGTGCCTGGAGTGGCAGCTCTGGAAACACCATATATTTT. It is translated as CAWSGSSGNTIYF.